The clone carrying this T cell receptor (beta chain) was counted a single time. Study processing details: Estimation of nucleated cell counts was performed using reference gene primer amplification. The protocol was immunoSEQ multiplex PCR, while the TCRdb copy is restricted to in-frame clones and leaves out a portion. V, J and clone size are those of that table, while D and trimming were read from the DNA. There are tens of thousands of clones in the sample; approximately 88% occur only once, and 3% to 4% lies in the top ten. This record comes from a study of blood T cell repertoires in COVID-19. At the level of the study: Sites in the United States, Italy and Spain provided acute and convalescent COVID-19 samples. Nucleic acid was either cDNA or gDNA, and it came from T cells, B-cell-depleted T cells, or PBMCs.

The CDR3 loop spans 14 amino acids. V shed 3 bases and J shed 3 bases, with 11 bases lying between them. Germline loops: CDR1 KGHSH, CDR2 LQKENI. The V and J genes are TRBV18 and TRBJ2-5; D is undetermined. The sequenced material came from peripheral blood. The receptor was isolated from an older woman with acute or convalescent COVID-19. This chain's CDR3 is CASSPSLAEETQYF. As DNA, the CDR3 is TGTGCCAGCTCACCGTCGTTGGCAGAAGAGACCCAGTACTTC.